This T cell receptor beta chain derives from a study of blood T cell repertoires in COVID-19. Whole-study context: Two negative PCRs, clearance, or symptom resolution were required of recovered Cohort 3 donors.

Method: immunoSEQ multiplex PCR; TCRdb's copy keeps in-frame clones and lacks some. The sample consists of roughly 160,000 clones, approximately 79% of them appearing once. Sequences were obtained from PBMCs or T cells enriched from blood (not recorded which). This sequence originates from a woman between 65 and 79 years old in a cohort exposed to, infected with or recovered from COVID-19 (not recorded which).

This CDR3 is CASSQTRGRVYEQYF. In DNA form, the CDR3 reads TGTGCCAGCAGCCAAACCAGGGGGCGTGTATACGAGCAGTACTTC. The V gene is TRBV28, the J gene TRBJ2-7, with 8 bases identical to TRBD1. CDR1 is MDHEN, CDR2 SYDVKM, per germline. V lost 6 bases to trimming and J lost 4 bases; unmatched junction nucleotides: 11. The CDR3 is 15 residues long.